The 17 T cell receptor beta chains below come from one sample, sequenced in a study of cytomegalovirus exposure and HLA in healthy donors. The PCR had 60 Vbeta and 13 Jbeta primers. The table came from immunoSEQ multiplex PCR; TCRdb's copy has only in-frame clones and leaves some out. The repertoire has over 150,000 clones, 80% of them found once; the top ten carry roughly 9%. The sequenced sample was PBMCs. Receptors were obtained from a man between 18 and 29 years old in good health and CMV-seropositive.

The chain recombines TRBV25-1 with TRBJ1-6, with a possible D match to TRBD1 (6 bases). CDR1 and CDR2 (germline): MGHDK, SYGVNS. V shed 4 bases and J shed 9 bases, with 16 bases lying between them. There are 15 residues in the CDR3. CDR3 DNA sequence: TGTGCCAGCAGTGTCCAGGGGAAGGGGCGTTCACCCCTCCACTTT. Encoded protein: CASSVQGKGRSPLHF.

On this clone itself: One junction end does not reproduce the germline sequence, and a read error may be involved. Here the CDR3 reads CSSSPGTGVSSPLHF. The CDR3 DNA reads TGTTCCAGCAGCCCCGGGACAGGGGTATCCTCACCCCTCCACTTT. The V call is TRBV7-3, the J call TRBJ1-6; 10 bases match TRBD1. Germline V gene sequence: CDR1 SGHTA, CDR2 FQGTGA. CDR3 length: 15 residues.

The chain combines TRBV9 with TRBJ1-2, with 8 nucleotides matching TRBD1. The CDR3 loop spans 15 amino acids. The trim removed 0 bases at V and 3 bases at J, leaving 4 bases unmatched. Germline CDR1 SGDLS, CDR2 YYNGEE. CDR3 sequence (DNA): TGTGCCAGCAGCGTAGTCCAGGGGGCAGACTATGGCTACACCTTC. Its protein is CASSVVQGADYGYTF.

The chain links TRBV5-4 to TRBJ1-1, with a weak D call TRBD1 (6 bases). Germline assignment: CDR1 SGHNT and CDR2 YYREEE (reference sequence). V lost 5 bases and J lost 1, with 12 bases in between. The CDR3 is 14 amino acids. As DNA, the CDR3 is TGTGCCAGCAGTCAGGGACATCAGAACACTGAAGCTTTCTTT. Amino acid sequence: CASSQGHQNTEAFF.

V and J are TRBV9 and TRBJ2-3; D is unclear. Germline V CDR1 and CDR2: SGDLS, YYNGEE. Trimming cost V 4 bases and J 4 bases, with 13 bases left between them. CDR3 length: 14 amino acids. The CDR3 here is CASSYPSSADTQYF. CDR3 bases: TGTGCCAGCAGCTATCCAAGCTCCGCAGATACGCAGTATTTT.

The genes are TRBV5-4 and TRBJ2-7, with TRBD1 matching over 9 bases. V lost 4 bases and J lost 1; bases outside the gene matches: 6. Germline CDR1 is SGHNT and CDR2 is YYREEE (reference sequence). The CDR3 is 15 amino acids. CDR3 sequence: CASSTGTGPSYEQYF. The CDR3 DNA is TGTGCCAGCAGCACCGGGACAGGGCCATCCTACGAGCAGTACTTC.

This clone was seen a single time. The chain carries TRBV15 and TRBJ1-3; 8 bases fit TRBD1. V lost 1 base, J lost 4 bases, and 18 bases stayed unmatched. This CDR3 spans 20 amino acids. Germline CDR1 is LNHNV and CDR2 is YYDKDF (reference sequence). For the CDR3, the DNA is TGTGCCACCAGCAGAGCTAGTGTTTTTTCTGGCAGGGGGCCCGGAAACACCATATATTTT. It is translated as CATSRASVFSGRGPGNTIYF.

The chain couples TRBV30 to TRBJ2-2; D is possibly TRBD2 (5 bases). The V and J ends lost 3 bases and 2 bases respectively, with 13 bases between them. Germline values: CDR1 GTSNPN, CDR2 SVGIG (reference sequence). This CDR3 region has 15 residues. DNA of the CDR3: TGTGCCTGGAGGAGGGTGGGGATTAACACCGGGGAGCTGTTTTTT. It codes for CAWRRVGINTGELFF.

The gene calls are TRBV30 and TRBJ1-2, with a weak D call TRBD1 (5 bases). The V gene lost 0 bases and the J gene lost 3 bases, with 8 bases spanning the gap. The germline V gene has CDR1 GTSNPN and CDR2 SVGIG (reference sequence). The CDR3 consists of 13 residues. The CDR3 region is CAWSVGEDYGYTF. The CDR3 DNA is TGTGCCTGGAGTGTAGGGGAAGACTATGGCTACACCTTC.

The genes are TRBV5-1 and TRBJ2-7; 7 bases fit TRBD1. Trimming took 3 bases from V and 0 from J; bases not matched to a gene: 9. The germline gives CDR1 SGHRS, CDR2 YFSETQ. There are 16 residues in the CDR3. DNA for the CDR3: TGCGCCAGCAGCTCTTTTGACAGGGACATCTCCTACGAGCAGTACTTC. Amino acid sequence: CASSSFDRDISYEQYF.

The chain carries TRBV13 and TRBJ2-1; 11 bases match TRBD2. The J segment lost 2 bases and the V segment lost 3 bases, leaving 6 bases of the junction unmatched. The CDR3 contains 17 residues. Germline lookup yields CDR1 PRHDT and CDR2 FYEKMQ (reference sequence). In DNA form, the CDR3 reads TGTGCCAGCAGCTTTTTGCTAGCGGGAGGAACCTACAATGAGCAGTTCTTC. Protein: CASSFLLAGGTYNEQFF.

This clone was detected only once. The V and J genes are TRBV4-1 and TRBJ2-3; D might be TRBD2 (6 bases). The CDR3 is made up of 16 amino acids. V was pared by 1 base and J by 7 bases, with 18 bases between. Germline CDR1 reads MGHRA; CDR2 reads YSYEKL. CDR3 region: CASSQGGGRETNTQYF. The CDR3 nucleotides read TGCGCCAGCAGCCAAGGCGGAGGGCGCGAAACAAATACGCAGTATTTT.

This chain joins TRBV30 and TRBJ1-5, with 7 bases aligning to TRBD1. The V gene's germline CDR1 is GTSNPN and CDR2 SVGIG (reference sequence). After removal of 5 bases from V and 4 bases from J, the junction contained 5 bases not matched to a gene. This CDR3 spans 13 amino acids. In DNA form, the CDR3 reads TGTGCCTGGGGGACAGCTAAAAATCAGCCCCAGCATTTT. Translating gives CAWGTAKNQPQHF.

The rearrangement links TRBV10-3 to TRBJ2-1; tentative D call: TRBD1 (5 bases). The CDR3 spans 14 residues. Germline V gives CDR1 ENHRY, CDR2 SYGVKD. Trimming took 0 bases from V and 8 from J, leaving 11 bases between them. CDR3 sequence: CAISESKGAHEQFF. CDR3 DNA: TGTGCCATCAGTGAGTCGAAAGGGGCGCATGAGCAGTTCTTC.

This sequence joins TRBV11-2 and TRBJ2-2; maybe TRBD1 (6 bases). Trimming removed 0 bases from V and 7 bases from J, with 15 bases in between. The CDR3 has 16 residues. Germline V gives CDR1 SGHAT, CDR2 FQNNGV. The CDR3 region is CASSLEFALQGGELFF. CDR3 DNA sequence: TGTGCCAGCAGCTTAGAGTTCGCCTTACAGGGCGGGGAGCTGTTTTTT.

This clone was picked up a small number of times. A read error may account for a junction end that differs from germline. The chain uses TRBV7-9 and TRBJ1-1; possible D gene TRBD1, 6 bases. The CDR3 length is 13 residues. The germline V gene encodes CDR1 SEHNR and CDR2 FQNEAQ (reference sequence). CDR3 DNA sequence: TGTTCCAGCAGCTTGGGGGGGGGCTCTGAAGCTTTCTTT. Translation: CSSSLGGGSEAFF.

This clone appeared once. This sequence joins TRBV5-1 and TRBJ1-1, with D perhaps TRBD1 (6 bases). This CDR3 comprises 13 residues. V lost 4 bases and J 1 base, leaving 8 bases between the germline ends. Germline-derived CDR1 and CDR2 are SGHRS and YFSETQ. The CDR3 coding sequence is TGCGCCAGCAGCCCGACAGGGAACACTGAAGCTTTCTTT. It yields the protein CASSPTGNTEAFF. The complete variable domain, with remaining parts taken from reference TRBV5-1 and TRBJ1-1, reads KAGVTQTPRYLIKTRGQQVTLSCSPISGHRSVSWYQQTPGQGLQFLFEYFSETQRNKGNFPGRFSGRQFSNSRSEMNVSTLELGDSALYLCASSPTGNTEAFFGQGTRLTVV.